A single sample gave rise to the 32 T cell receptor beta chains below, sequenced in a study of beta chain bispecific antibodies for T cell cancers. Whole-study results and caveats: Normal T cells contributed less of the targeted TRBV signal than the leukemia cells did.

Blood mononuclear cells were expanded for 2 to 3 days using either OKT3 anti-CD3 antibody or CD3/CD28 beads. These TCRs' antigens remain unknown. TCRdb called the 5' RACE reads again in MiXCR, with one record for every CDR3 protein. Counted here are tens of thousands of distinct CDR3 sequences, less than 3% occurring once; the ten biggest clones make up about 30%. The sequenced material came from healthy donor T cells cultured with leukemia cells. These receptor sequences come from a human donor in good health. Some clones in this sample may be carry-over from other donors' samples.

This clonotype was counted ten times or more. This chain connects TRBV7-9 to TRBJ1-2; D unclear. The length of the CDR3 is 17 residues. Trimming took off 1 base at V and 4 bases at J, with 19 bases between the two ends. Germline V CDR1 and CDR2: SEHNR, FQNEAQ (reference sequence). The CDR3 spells CASSLVGLAHLGYGYTF. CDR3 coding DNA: TGTGCCAGCAGCTTAGTCGGCTTAGCCCACTTGGGCTATGGCTACACCTTC.

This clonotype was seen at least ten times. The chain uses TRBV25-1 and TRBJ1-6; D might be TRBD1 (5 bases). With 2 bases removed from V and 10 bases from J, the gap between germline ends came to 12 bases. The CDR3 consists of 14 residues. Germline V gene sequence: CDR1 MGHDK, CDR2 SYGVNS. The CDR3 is CASSEGAARSPLHF. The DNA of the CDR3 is TGTGCCAGCAGTGAAGGGGCCGCCAGGTCACCCCTCCACTTT.

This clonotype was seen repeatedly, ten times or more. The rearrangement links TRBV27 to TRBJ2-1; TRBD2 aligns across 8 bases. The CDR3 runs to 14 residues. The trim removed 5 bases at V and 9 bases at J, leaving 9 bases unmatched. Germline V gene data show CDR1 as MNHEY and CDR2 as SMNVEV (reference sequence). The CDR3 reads CASSPSSGLGEQFF. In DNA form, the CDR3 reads TGTGCCAGCAGTCCATCTAGCGGGCTAGGTGAGCAGTTCTTC.

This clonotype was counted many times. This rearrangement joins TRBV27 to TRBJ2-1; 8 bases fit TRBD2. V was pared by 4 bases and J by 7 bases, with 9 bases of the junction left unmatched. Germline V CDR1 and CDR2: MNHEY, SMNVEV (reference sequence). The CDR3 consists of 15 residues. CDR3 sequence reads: CASSSTGGAGNEQFF. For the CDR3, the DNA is TGTGCCAGCAGTTCGACCGGGGGGGCAGGGAATGAGCAGTTCTTC.

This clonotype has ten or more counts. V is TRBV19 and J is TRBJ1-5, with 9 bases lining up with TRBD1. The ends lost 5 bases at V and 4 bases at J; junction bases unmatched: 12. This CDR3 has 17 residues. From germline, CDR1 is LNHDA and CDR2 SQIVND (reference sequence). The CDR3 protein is CASSSGQGLVWNQPQHF. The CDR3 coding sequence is TGTGCCAGTAGTTCGGGACAGGGCCTCGTTTGGAATCAGCCCCAGCATTTT.

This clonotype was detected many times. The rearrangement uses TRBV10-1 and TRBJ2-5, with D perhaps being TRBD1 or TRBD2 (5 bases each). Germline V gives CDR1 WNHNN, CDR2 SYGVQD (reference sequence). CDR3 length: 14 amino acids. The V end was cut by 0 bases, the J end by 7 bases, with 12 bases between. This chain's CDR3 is CASSESRPRGTQYF. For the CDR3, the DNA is TGCGCCAGCAGTGAGTCGCGACCGAGGGGGACCCAGTACTTC.

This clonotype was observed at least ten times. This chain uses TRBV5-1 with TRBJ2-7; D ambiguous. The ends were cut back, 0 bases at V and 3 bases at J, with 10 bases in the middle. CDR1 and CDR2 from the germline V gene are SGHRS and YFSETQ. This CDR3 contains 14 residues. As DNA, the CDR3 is TGCGCCAGCAGCTTGGACGTCGATGACTACGAGCAGTACTTC. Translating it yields CASSLDVDDYEQYF.

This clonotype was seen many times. CDR3 sequence (DNA): TGTGCCTCAGGGGCGGGGGGGCAATATAGGAATGAGCAGTTCTTC. As protein: CASGAGGQYRNEQFF. This sequence joins TRBV10-3 and TRBJ2-1, with 9 bases aligning to TRBD2. The CDR3 loop spans 15 amino acids. V lost 11 bases to trimming and J lost 7 bases; unmatched junction nucleotides: 15. Germline lookup yields CDR1 ENHRY and CDR2 SYGVKD.

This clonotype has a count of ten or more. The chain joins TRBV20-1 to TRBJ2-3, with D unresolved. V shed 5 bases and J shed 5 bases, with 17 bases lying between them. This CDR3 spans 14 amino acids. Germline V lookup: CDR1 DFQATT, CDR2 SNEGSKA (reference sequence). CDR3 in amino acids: CSALRVHSGDTQYF. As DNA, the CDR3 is TGCAGTGCTCTACGAGTTCACTCTGGAGATACGCAGTATTTT.

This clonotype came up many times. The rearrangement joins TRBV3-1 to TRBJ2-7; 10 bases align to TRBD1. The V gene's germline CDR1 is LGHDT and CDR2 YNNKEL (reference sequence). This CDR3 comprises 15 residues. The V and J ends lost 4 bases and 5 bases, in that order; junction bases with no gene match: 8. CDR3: CASSPRTGGTDEQYF. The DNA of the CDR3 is TGTGCCAGCAGCCCGCGGACAGGGGGGACGGACGAGCAGTACTTC.

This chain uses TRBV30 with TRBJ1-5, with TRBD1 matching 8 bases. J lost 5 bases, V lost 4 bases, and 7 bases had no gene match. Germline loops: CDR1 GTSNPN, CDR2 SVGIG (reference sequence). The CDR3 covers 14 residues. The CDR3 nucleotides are TGTGCCTGGACGGCCGGGACAGGTCATCAGCCCCAGCATTTT. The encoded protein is CAWTAGTGHQPQHF. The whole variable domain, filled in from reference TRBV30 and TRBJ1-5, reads SQTIHQWPATLVQPVGSPLSLECTVEGTSNPNLYWYRQAAGRGLQLLFYSVGIGQISSEVPQNLSASRPQDRQFILSSKKLLLSDSGFYLCAWTAGTGHQPQHFGDGTRLSIL.

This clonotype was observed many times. The CDR3 sequence is CASSDGTGNSYEQYF. The CDR3 region has the DNA TGTGCCAGCAGCGATGGGACAGGGAACTCCTACGAGCAGTACTTC. This chain connects TRBV28 to TRBJ2-7; 9 bases fit TRBD1. With V trimmed by 6 bases and J by 0 bases, 6 bases remained unmatched. Germline CDR1 reads MDHEN; CDR2 reads SYDVKM. The CDR3 length is 15 residues.

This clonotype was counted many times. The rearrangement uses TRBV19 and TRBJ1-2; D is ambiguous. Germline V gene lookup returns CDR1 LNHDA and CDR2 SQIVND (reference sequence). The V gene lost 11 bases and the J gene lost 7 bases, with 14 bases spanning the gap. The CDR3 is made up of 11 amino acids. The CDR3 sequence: CAVSLEGGYTF. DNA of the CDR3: TGTGCCGTGTCGTTAGAGGGTGGCTACACCTTC.

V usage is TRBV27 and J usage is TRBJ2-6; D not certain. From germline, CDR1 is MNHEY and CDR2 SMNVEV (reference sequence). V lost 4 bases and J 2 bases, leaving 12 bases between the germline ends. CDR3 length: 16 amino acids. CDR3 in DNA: TGTGCCAGCAGTTCCCCCTCGGTTACTGGGGCCAACGTCCTGACTTTC. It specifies CASSSPSVTGANVLTF.

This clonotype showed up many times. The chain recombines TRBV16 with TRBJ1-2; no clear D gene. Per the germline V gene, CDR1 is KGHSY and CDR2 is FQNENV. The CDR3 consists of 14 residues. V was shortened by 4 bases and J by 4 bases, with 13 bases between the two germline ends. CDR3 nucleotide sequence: TGTGCCAGCAGCCTGAACACTGGGGTCTATGGCTACACCTTC. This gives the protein CASSLNTGVYGYTF.

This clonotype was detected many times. DNA of the CDR3: TGTGCCAGCAGCTTAAACCAGGGGCTCATGGGAGCTTTCTTT. Translation gives CASSLNQGLMGAFF. The chain carries TRBV5-6 and TRBJ1-1; D may be TRBD1 (6 bases). The CDR3 is made up of 14 amino acids. V was clipped by 2 bases and J by 10 bases, with 18 bases between them. Germline V lookup: CDR1 SGHDT, CDR2 YYEEEE.

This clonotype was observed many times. CDR3 in amino acids: CASSSPSGGSLTGELFF. In DNA, the CDR3 is TGTGCCAGCAGCTCCCCCAGCGGGGGGTCTCTCACCGGGGAGCTGTTTTTT. The chain recombines TRBV7-2 with TRBJ2-2, with 9 positions matching TRBD2. This CDR3 contains 17 residues. Germline V gene data show CDR1 as SGHTA and CDR2 as FQGNSA. V was pared by 4 bases and J by 4 bases, with 10 bases of the junction left unmatched.

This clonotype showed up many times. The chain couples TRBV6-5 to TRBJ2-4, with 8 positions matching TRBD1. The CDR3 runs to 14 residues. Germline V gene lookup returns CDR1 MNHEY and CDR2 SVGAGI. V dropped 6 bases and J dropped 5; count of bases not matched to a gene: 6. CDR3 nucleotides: TGTGCCAGCAGCCCCGGACAGGGCCAAAACATTCAGTACTTC. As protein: CASSPGQGQNIQYF.

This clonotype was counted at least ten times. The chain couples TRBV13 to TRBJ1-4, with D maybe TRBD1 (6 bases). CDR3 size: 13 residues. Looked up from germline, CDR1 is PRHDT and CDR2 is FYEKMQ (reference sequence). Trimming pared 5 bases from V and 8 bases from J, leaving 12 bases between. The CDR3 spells CASSPGTREKLFF. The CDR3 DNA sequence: TGTGCCAGCAGCCCTGGGACAAGAGAAAAACTGTTTTTT.

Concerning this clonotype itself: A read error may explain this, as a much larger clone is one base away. The CDR3, as DNA: TGCGCCAGCAGCTGGTACCCCGGGCAGACCTACGAGCAGTACTTC. Protein: CASSWYPGQTYEQYF. J is TRBJ2-7 and V is TRBV5-1, with no clear D. Germline CDR1 and CDR2: SGHRS and YFSETQ. This CDR3 spans 15 amino acids. V lost 3 bases and J 2 bases, leaving 15 bases between the germline ends.

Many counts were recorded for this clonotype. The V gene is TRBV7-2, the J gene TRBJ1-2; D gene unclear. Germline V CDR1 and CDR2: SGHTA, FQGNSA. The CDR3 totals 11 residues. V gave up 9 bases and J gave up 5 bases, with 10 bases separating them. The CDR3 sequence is CARRPQYGYTF. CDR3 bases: TGTGCCAGGAGACCGCAATATGGCTACACCTTC.

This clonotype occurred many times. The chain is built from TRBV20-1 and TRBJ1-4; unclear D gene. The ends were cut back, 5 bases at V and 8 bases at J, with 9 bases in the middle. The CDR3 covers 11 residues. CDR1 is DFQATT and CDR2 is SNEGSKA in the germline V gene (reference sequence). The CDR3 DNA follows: TGCAGTGCTCCTTCGAGGGAAAAACTGTTTTTT. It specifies CSAPSREKLFF.

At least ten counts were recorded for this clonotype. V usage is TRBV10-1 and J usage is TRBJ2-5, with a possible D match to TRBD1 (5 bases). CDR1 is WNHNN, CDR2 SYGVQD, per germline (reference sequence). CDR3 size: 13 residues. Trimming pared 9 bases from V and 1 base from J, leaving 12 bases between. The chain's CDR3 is CASSQGIQETQYF. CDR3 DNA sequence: TGCGCCAGTTCCCAGGGAATCCAAGAGACCCAGTACTTC.

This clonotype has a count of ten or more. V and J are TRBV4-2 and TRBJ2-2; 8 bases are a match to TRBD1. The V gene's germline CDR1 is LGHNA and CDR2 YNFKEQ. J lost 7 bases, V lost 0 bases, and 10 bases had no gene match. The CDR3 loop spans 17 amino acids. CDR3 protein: CASSQEPIQGANGELFF. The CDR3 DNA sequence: TGTGCCAGCAGCCAAGAGCCAATCCAGGGGGCGAACGGGGAGCTGTTTTTT.

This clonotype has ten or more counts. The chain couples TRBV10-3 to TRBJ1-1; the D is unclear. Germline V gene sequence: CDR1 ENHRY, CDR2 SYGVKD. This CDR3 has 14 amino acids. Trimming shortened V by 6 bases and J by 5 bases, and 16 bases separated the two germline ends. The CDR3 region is CAISGREPATEAFF. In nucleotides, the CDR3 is TGTGCCATCAGCGGTCGGGAGCCAGCAACTGAAGCTTTCTTT.

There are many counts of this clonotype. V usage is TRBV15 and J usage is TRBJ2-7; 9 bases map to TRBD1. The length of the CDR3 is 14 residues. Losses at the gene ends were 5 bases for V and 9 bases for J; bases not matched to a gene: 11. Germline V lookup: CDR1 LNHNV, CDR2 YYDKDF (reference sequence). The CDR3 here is CATSDGTGQRGQYF. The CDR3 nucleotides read TGTGCCACCAGCGACGGGACAGGGCAGAGGGGGCAGTACTTC.

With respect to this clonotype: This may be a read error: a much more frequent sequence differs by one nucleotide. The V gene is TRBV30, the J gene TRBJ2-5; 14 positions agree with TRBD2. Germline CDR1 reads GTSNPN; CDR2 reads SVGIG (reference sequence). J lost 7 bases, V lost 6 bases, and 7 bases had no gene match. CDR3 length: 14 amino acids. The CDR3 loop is CACTTSGGAATQYF. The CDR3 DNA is TGTGCCTGTACGACTAGCGGGGGGGCGGCGACCCAGTACTTC.

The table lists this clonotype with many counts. The CDR3, as DNA: TGTGCCATCAGTGGGGGCTCGGCCACAGATACGCAGTATTTT. Its protein is CAISGGSATDTQYF. The V and J genes are TRBV10-3 and TRBJ2-3; D possibly corresponds to TRBD1 (5 bases). CDR1 is ENHRY, CDR2 SYGVKD, per germline. V was cut by 4 bases and J by 2 bases, with 10 bases left in between. The CDR3 runs to 14 residues.

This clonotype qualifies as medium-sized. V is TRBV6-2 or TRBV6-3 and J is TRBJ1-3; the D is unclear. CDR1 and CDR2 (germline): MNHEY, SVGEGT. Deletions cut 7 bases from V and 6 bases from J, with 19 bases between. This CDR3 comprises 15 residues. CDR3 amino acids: CASTPAFGNENTIYF. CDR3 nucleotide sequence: TGTGCCAGCACCCCGGCATTCGGAAATGAAAACACCATATATTTT.

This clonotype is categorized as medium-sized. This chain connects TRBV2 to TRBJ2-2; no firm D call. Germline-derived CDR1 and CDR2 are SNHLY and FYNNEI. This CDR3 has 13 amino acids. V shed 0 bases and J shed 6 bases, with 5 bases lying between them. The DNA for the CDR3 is TGTGCCAGCAGTGAAGCTCCCGCCGGGGAGCTGTTTTTT. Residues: CASSEAPAGELFF.

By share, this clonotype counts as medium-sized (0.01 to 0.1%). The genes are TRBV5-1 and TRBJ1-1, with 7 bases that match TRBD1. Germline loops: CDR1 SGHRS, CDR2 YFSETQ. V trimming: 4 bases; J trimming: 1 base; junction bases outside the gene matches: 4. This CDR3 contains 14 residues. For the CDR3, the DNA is TGCGCCAGCAGCGCGGGACAGTCGAACACTGAAGCTTTCTTT. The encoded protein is CASSAGQSNTEAFF.

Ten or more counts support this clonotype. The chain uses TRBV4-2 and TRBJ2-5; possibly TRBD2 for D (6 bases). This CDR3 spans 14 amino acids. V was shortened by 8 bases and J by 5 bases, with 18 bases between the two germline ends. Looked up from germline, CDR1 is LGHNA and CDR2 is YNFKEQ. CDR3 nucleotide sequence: TGTGCCAGCGGATCCGTGGAGGGCCGGGAGACCCAGTACTTC. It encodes CASGSVEGRETQYF.